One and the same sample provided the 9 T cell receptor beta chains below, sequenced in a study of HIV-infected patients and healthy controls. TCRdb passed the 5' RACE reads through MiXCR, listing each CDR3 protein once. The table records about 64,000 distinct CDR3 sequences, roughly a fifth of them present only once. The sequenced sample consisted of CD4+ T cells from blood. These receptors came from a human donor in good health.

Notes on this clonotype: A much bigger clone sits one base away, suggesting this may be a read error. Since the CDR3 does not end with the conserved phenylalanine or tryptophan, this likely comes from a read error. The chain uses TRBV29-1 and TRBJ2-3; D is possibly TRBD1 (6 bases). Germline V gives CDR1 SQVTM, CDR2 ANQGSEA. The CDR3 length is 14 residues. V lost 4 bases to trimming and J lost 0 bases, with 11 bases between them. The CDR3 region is CSVALGGSTDTQYY. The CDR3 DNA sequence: TGCAGCGTTGCCCTAGGGGGTAGCACAGATACGCAGTATTAT.

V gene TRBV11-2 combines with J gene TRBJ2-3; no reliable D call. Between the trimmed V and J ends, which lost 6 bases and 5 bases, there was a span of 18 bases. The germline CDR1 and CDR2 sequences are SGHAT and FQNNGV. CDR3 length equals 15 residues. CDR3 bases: TGTGCCAGCAGAGACCCCCCCGTTGCGAAAGATACGCAGTATTTT. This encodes CASRDPPVAKDTQYF.

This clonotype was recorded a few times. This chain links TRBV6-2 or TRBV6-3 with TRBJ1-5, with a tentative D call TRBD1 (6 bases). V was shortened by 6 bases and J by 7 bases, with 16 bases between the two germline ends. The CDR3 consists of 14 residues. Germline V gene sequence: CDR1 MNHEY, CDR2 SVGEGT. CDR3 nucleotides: TGTGCCAGCAGGACGCCCCTGGGGGCCCAGCCCCAGCATTTT. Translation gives CASRTPLGAQPQHF.

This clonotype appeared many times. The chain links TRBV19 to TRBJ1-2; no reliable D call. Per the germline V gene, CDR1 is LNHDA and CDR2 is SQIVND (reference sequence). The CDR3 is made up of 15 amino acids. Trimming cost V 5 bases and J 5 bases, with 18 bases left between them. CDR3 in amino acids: CASSPFGHARYGYTF. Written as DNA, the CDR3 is TGTGCCAGTAGTCCATTTGGGCATGCTAGATATGGCTACACCTTC.

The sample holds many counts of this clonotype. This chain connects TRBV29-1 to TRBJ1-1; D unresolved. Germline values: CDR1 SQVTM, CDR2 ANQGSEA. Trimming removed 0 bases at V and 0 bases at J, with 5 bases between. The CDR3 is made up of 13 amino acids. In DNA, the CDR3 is TGCAGCGTTGAAGAGGGATTGAACACTGAAGCTTTCTTT. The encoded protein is CSVEEGLNTEAFF. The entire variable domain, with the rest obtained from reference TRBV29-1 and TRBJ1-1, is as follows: SAVISQKPSRDICQRGTSLTIQCQVDSQVTMMFWYRQQPGQSLTLIATANQGSEATYESGFVIDKFPISRPNLTFSTLTVSNMSPEDSSIYLCSVEEGLNTEAFFGQGTRLTVV.

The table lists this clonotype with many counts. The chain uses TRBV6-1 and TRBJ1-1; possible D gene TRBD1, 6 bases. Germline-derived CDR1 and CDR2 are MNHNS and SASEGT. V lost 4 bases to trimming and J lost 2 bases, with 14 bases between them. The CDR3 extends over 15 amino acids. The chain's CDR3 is CASSAPTGSNTEAFF. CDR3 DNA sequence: TGTGCCAGCAGTGCACCTACAGGGAGTAACACTGAAGCTTTCTTT.

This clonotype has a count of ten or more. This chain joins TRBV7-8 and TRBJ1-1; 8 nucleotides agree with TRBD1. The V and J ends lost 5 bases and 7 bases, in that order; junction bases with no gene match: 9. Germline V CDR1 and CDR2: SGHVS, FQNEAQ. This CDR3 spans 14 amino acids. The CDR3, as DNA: TGTGCCAGCAGCGTAAAGACAGGGGTTGTTGAAGCTTTCTTT. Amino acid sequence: CASSVKTGVVEAFF.

This chain's CDR3 is CAISDSAGAADTQYF. The CDR3, as DNA: TGTGCCATCAGTGACTCAGCGGGAGCGGCAGATACGCAGTATTTT. The chain uses TRBV10-3 and TRBJ2-3; 8 nucleotides align to TRBD2. Unmatched junction bases numbered 6, after V lost 3 bases and J lost 4 bases. The germline CDR1 and CDR2 sequences are ENHRY and SYGVKD. CDR3 size: 15 residues.

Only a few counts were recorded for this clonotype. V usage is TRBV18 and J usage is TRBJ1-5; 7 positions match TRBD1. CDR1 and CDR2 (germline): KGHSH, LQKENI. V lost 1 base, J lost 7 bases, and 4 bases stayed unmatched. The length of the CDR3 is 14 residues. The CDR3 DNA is TGTGCCAGCTCACCACAGGGGGCGAAACAGCCCCAGCATTTT. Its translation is CASSPQGAKQPQHF.